These 10 T cell receptor beta chains share one sample of origin, sequenced in a study of beta chain features in type 1 diabetes. Findings and limits, study-wide: Among all four CD4+ subsets, Type 1 diabetes patients had TCRB CDR3s that were moderately but significantly shorter.

Reverse transcribing all isolated RNA meant expressed TCRB transcripts were sequenced. Profiling relied on immunoSEQ multiplex PCR, and the TCRdb table lists in-frame clones only, not all of them. The sample carries roughly 340,000 clones, 13% recorded once. Their antigens remain unidentified. Sequenced: naive CD4+ T cells from blood. The origin of the receptors is a woman aged 18-29 years with type 1 diabetes.

This chain links TRBV12-5 with TRBJ2-1; no clear D gene. This CDR3 spans 11 amino acids. V lost 7 bases and J lost 5, with 6 bases in between. CDR1 and CDR2 from the germline V gene are LGHNT and FRNRAP. The CDR3 sequence: CASARNNEQFF. For the CDR3, the DNA is TGTGCTAGTGCCAGAAACAATGAGCAGTTCTTC.

The V gene is TRBV9, the J gene TRBJ2-2, with 8 bases that match TRBD1. Germline V CDR1 and CDR2: SGDLS, YYNGEE. V shed 3 bases and J 6 bases; nucleotides not matched to a gene: 7. The CDR3 spans 15 residues. The CDR3 region is CASSGPDRDAGELFF. DNA of the CDR3: TGTGCCAGCAGCGGCCCGGACAGGGACGCCGGGGAGCTGTTTTTT.

The V and J genes are TRBV5-4 and TRBJ2-1, with a tentative D call TRBD2 (6 bases). V gave up 4 bases and J gave up 3 bases, with 14 bases separating them. This CDR3 has 15 residues. Germline V gives CDR1 SGHNT, CDR2 YYREEE (reference sequence). The CDR3 spells CASSLGTLIYNEQFF. CDR3 nucleotide sequence: TGTGCCAGCAGCCTCGGGACTCTAATCTACAATGAGCAGTTCTTC.

The J gene is TRBJ1-5, the V gene TRBV6-1, with D perhaps TRBD1 (6 bases). Trimming cost V 2 bases and J 0 bases, with 14 bases left between them. The CDR3 totals 17 residues. Germline CDR1 and CDR2: MNHNS and SASEGT. The CDR3 is CASSEKSWGLSNQPQHF. DNA of the CDR3: TGTGCCAGCAGTGAAAAATCGTGGGGGCTTAGCAATCAGCCCCAGCATTTT.

The V and J genes are TRBV18 and TRBJ1-1; TRBD1 might be the D (5 bases). Germline CDR1 is KGHSH and CDR2 is LQKENI. This CDR3 region has 16 residues. Trimming pared 5 bases from V and 1 base from J, leaving 17 bases between. CDR3 amino acids: CASSMGPPGENTEAFF. In nucleotides, the CDR3 is TGTGCCAGCTCAATGGGACCGCCGGGAGAGAACACTGAAGCTTTCTTT.

The chain links TRBV5-4 to TRBJ2-1, with 9 bases lining up with TRBD2. This CDR3 is 15 amino acids long. Germline CDR1 SGHNT, CDR2 YYREEE (reference sequence). V shed 4 bases and J 2 bases; nucleotides not matched to a gene: 4. The CDR3: CASSRTSVAYNEQFF. CDR3 coding DNA: TGTGCCAGCAGCCGGACTAGCGTAGCCTACAATGAGCAGTTCTTC.

CDR3: CASSLGVTGAEQFF. The CDR3 DNA is TGTGCCAGCAGCTTAGGGGTGACAGGGGCCGAGCAGTTCTTC. J is TRBJ2-1 and V is TRBV7-2; 8 nucleotides line up with TRBD1. Germline trimming cut 1 base from V and 10 bases from J; bases unmatched to any gene: 6. CDR1 and CDR2 from the germline V gene are SGHTA and FQGNSA. This CDR3 is 14 amino acids long.

The chain links TRBV6-5 to TRBJ2-7; 7 bases map to TRBD1. The CDR3 totals 14 residues. The junction had 8 bases not matched to a gene; V was cut back by 8 bases and J by 1 base. Germline V gene sequence: CDR1 MNHEY, CDR2 SVGAGI. CDR3 in amino acids: CASRTRTGSYEQYV. CDR3 nucleotide sequence: TGTGCCAGCCGAACCAGGACAGGATCCTACGAGCAGTACGTC.

The chain joins TRBV10-3 to TRBJ1-5; D is perhaps TRBD1 (6 bases). The CDR3 spans 13 residues. The V end was cut by 8 bases, the J end by 4 bases, with 12 bases between. CDR1 ENHRY and CDR2 SYGVKD come from the germline V gene. CDR3 in amino acids: CAIQTGENQPQHF. CDR3 bases: TGTGCCATCCAGACAGGAGAGAATCAGCCCCAGCATTTT.

The V gene is TRBV18, the J gene TRBJ1-1; D is undetermined. Trimming took 2 bases from V and 6 from J, leaving 16 bases between them. Germline V gene sequence: CDR1 KGHSH, CDR2 LQKENI. This CDR3 region has 15 residues. CDR3 DNA sequence: TGTGCCAGCTCACCAATCGGTTGGGGAGGCGCTGAAGCTTTCTTT. Residues: CASSPIGWGGAEAFF.